This passage covers 9 T cell receptor beta chains from one sample sequenced in a study of CD8+ T cells in alopecia areata. cDNA reverse transcribed from extracted RNA served as the sequencing template. The table came from immunoSEQ multiplex PCR; TCRdb's copy has only in-frame clones and leaves some out. The sample lists about 190,000 clones, 60% occurring once. The treatment is: oral pan-JAK inhibitor, 5-10 mg twice daily. The specimen comprised CD4+ T cells sorted from blood, sampled at week 4, from a patient treated with tofacitinib. The receptors derive from a human donor with alopecia areata.

The CDR3 nucleotides read TGTGCCTCCACCAGGCCGACGGAGGGCTATGGCTACACCTTC. Translation: CASTRPTEGYGYTF. V usage is TRBV30 and J usage is TRBJ1-2; D unclear. This CDR3 has 14 amino acids. V dropped 7 bases and J dropped 4 bases, with 19 bases sitting between them. Germline-derived CDR1 and CDR2 are GTSNPN and SVGIG (reference sequence).

The rearrangement links TRBV10-3 to TRBJ2-6; D gene uncertain. Germline CDR1 ENHRY, CDR2 SYGVKD. The CDR3 covers 17 residues. With 4 bases removed from V and 0 bases from J, the gap between germline ends came to 13 bases. The CDR3 coding sequence is TGTGCCATCAGTGCTTCACAGCAATACTCTGGGGCCAACGTCCTGACTTTC. Translation: CAISASQQYSGANVLTF.

The CDR3: CSVGAVQGGGANVLTF. Written as DNA, the CDR3 is TGCAGCGTTGGGGCCGTGCAGGGGGGTGGGGCCAACGTCCTGACTTTC. V and J are TRBV29-1 and TRBJ2-6; D perhaps matches TRBD1 (7 bases). The CDR3 is made up of 16 amino acids. Looked up from germline, CDR1 is SQVTM and CDR2 is ANQGSEA. Trimming removed 4 bases at V and 3 bases at J, with 16 bases between.

The CDR3 loop is CASRDLRVSPYEQYF. DNA for the CDR3: TGTGCCAGCAGGGACCTCAGGGTATCCCCCTACGAGCAGTACTTC. This chain uses TRBV28 with TRBJ2-7; weak D call: TRBD1 (5 bases). CDR3 length: 15 residues. Germline V gene data show CDR1 as MDHEN and CDR2 as SYDVKM. Trimming left V 6 bases short and J 2 bases short, with 17 bases between.

The chain employs TRBV19 and TRBJ2-1; D call uncertain. Per germline, CDR1 LNHDA and CDR2 SQIVND (reference sequence). The CDR3 has 12 residues. The germline V and J ends were trimmed by 2 bases and 9 bases, with 8 bases remaining between them. CDR3 sequence (DNA): TGTGCCAGTAGTATAACGACGGGTGAGCAGTTCTTC. This gives the protein CASSITTGEQFF.

This clone was observed a handful of times. This sample also contains other DNA sequences that code for the same CDR3. This chain uses TRBV30 with TRBJ1-1; D is uncertain. Per the germline V gene, CDR1 is GTSNPN and CDR2 is SVGIG (reference sequence). V was shortened by 4 bases and J by 2 bases, with 5 bases between the two germline ends. This CDR3 is 11 amino acids long. CDR3 DNA: TGTGCCTGGACCCTAAACACTGAAGCTTTCTTT. Translating gives CAWTLNTEAFF.

The chain links TRBV28 to TRBJ2-7; 8 bases are a match to TRBD2. The CDR3 is 14 residues long. Germline CDR1 MDHEN, CDR2 SYDVKM. V gave up 5 bases and J gave up 9 bases; unmatched junction bases: 12. The CDR3 DNA reads as TGTGCCAGCAGTCGACTGCGTAGCGGGACAAGGCAGTACTTC. Amino acids: CASSRLRSGTRQYF. Full variable domain (outside the CDR3, taken from reference TRBV28 and TRBJ2-7): DVKVTQSSRYLVKRTGEKVFLECVQDMDHENMFWYRQDPGLGLRLIYFSYDVKMKEKGDIPEGYSVSREKKERFSLILESASTNQTSMYLCASSRLRSGTRQYFGPGTRLTVT.

The rearrangement joins TRBV29-1 to TRBJ1-2; D not resolved. Germline assignment: CDR1 SQVTM and CDR2 ANQGSEA. Trimming took off 4 bases at V and 7 bases at J, with 7 bases between the two ends. There are 10 residues in the CDR3. The CDR3 DNA reads TGCAGCGTTGCGGTTAGTGGCTACACCTTC. Protein: CSVAVSGYTF.

V is TRBV4-2 and J is TRBJ1-5; D might be TRBD1 (5 bases). The CDR3 is 17 residues long. The V gene's germline CDR1 is LGHNA and CDR2 YNFKEQ. Trimming left V 5 bases short and J 1 base short, with 18 bases between. This chain's CDR3 is CASSASGGWGSNQPQHF. CDR3 coding DNA: TGTGCCAGCAGCGCGTCGGGAGGGTGGGGGAGCAATCAGCCCCAGCATTTT.